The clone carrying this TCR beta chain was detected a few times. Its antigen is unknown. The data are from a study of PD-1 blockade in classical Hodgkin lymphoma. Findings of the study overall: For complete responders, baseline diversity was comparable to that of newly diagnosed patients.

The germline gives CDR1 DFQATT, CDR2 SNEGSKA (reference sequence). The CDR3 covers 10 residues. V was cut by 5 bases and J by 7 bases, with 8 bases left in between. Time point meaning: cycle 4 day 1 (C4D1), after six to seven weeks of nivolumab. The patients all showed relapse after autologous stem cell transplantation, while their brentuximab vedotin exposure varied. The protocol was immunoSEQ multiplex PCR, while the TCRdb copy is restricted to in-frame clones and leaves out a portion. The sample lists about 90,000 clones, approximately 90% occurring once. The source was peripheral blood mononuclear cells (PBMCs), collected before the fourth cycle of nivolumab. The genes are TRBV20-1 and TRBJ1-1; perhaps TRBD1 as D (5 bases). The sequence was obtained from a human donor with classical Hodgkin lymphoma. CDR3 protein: CSARDLEAFF. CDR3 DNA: TGCAGTGCTCGGGACCTTGAAGCTTTCTTT.